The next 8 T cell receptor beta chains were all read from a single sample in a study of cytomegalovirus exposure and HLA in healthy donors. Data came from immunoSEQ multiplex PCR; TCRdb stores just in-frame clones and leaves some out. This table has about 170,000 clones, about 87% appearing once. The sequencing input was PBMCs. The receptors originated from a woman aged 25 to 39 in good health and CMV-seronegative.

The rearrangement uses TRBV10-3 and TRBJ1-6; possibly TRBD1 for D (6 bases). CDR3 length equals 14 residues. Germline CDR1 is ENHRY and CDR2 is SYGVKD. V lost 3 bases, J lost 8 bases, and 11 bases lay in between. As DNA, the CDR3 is TGTGCCATCAGTGAAATGGGGGCGGATTCACCCCTCCACTTT. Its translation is CAISEMGADSPLHF.

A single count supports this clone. CDR3 residues: CASSRRTGSSYEQYF. The CDR3 DNA sequence: TGTGCCAGCAGCAGACGGACAGGGAGCTCCTACGAGCAGTACTTC. This rearrangement joins TRBV5-4 to TRBJ2-7; 8 bases agree with TRBD1. Germline V gives CDR1 SGHNT, CDR2 YYREEE (reference sequence). Germline trimming cut 4 bases from V and 0 bases from J; bases unmatched to any gene: 6. CDR3 length: 15 residues. The whole variable domain, filled in from reference TRBV5-4 and TRBJ2-7, reads ETGVTQSPTHLIKTRGQQVTLRCSSQSGHNTVSWYQQALGQGPQFIFQYYREEENGRGNFPPRFSGLQFPNYSSELNVNALELDDSALYLCASSRRTGSSYEQYFGPGTRLTVT.

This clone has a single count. CDR3 sequence (DNA): TGTGCCAGCAGCTTAGCTCAAGGACAGGGGGCGCAGGGCTACACCTTC. Residues: CASSLAQGQGAQGYTF. The chain couples TRBV7-2 to TRBJ1-2, with TRBD1 identical over 11 bases. V gave up 0 bases and J gave up 8 bases; unmatched junction bases: 8. The germline CDR1 and CDR2 sequences are SGHTA and FQGNSA. The CDR3 has 16 amino acids.

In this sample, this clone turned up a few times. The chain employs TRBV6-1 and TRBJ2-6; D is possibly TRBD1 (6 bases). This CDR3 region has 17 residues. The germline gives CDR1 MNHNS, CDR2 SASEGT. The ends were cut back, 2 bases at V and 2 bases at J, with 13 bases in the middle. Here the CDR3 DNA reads TGTGCCAGCAGTGAACAAACAACAGGGACTGGGGCCAACGTCCTGACTTTC. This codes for CASSEQTTGTGANVLTF.

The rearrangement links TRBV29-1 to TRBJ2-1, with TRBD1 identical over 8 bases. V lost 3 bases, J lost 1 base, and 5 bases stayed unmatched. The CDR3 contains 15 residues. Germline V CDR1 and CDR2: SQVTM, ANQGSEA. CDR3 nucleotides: TGCAGCGTTGACGGGACAGGCGAGTCCTACAATGAGCAGTTCTTC. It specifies CSVDGTGESYNEQFF.

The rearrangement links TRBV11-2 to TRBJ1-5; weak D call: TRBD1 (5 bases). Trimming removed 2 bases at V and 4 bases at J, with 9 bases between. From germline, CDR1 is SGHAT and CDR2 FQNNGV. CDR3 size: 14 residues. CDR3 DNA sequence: TGTGCCAGCAGCTTATCAGGGTTGAATCAGCCCCAGCATTTT. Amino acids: CASSLSGLNQPQHF.

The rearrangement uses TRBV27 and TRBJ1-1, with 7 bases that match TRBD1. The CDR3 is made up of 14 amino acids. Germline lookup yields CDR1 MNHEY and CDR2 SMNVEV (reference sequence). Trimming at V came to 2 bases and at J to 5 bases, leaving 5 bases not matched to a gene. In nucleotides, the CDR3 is TGTGCCAGCAGTTTAGTAGGGGGCTCGACTGAAGCTTTCTTT. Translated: CASSLVGGSTEAFF.

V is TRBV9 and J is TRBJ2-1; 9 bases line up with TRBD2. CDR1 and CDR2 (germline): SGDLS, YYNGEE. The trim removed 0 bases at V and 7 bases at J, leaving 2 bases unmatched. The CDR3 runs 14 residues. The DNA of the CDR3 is TGTGCCAGCAGCGTAGGCGGGGGGGAAAATGAGCAGTTCTTC. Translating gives CASSVGGGENEQFF.